The 4 T cell receptor beta chains listed next were all sequenced from one sample in a study of blood T cell repertoires in COVID-19. Libraries were prepared by immunoSEQ multiplex PCR; TCRdb keeps only in-frame clonotypes and omits some of them. The table lists 400,000 to 450,000 clones, 80% to 95% of them singletons. Specimen: PBMCs or T cells enriched from blood (not recorded which). These receptors originate from a man aged 18-30 years who had recovered from COVID-19.

The rearrangement links TRBV2 to TRBJ1-6; D might be TRBD1 (6 bases). Trimming took 2 bases from V and 9 from J, leaving 8 bases between them. The CDR3 runs 13 residues. The germline V gene has CDR1 SNHLY and CDR2 FYNNEI. This CDR3 is CASSETGPSPLHF. CDR3 bases: TGTGCCAGCAGTGAAACAGGGCCTTCACCCCTCCACTTT.

The gene calls are TRBV2 and TRBJ1-4, with 7 bases identical to TRBD1. Losses at the gene ends were 9 bases for V and 4 bases for J; bases not matched to a gene: 5. CDR1 SNHLY and CDR2 FYNNEI come from the germline V gene. The CDR3 loop spans 13 amino acids. In DNA form, the CDR3 reads TGTGCCAGTCACAGGGGCTTTAATGAAAAACTGTTTTTT. Translation gives CASHRGFNEKLFF.

V and J are TRBV7-9 and TRBJ2-3; D unclear. V was cut by 5 bases and J by 6 bases, with 15 bases left in between. CDR1 is SEHNR, CDR2 FQNEAQ, per germline (reference sequence). This CDR3 is 14 amino acids long. The CDR3 loop reads CASSPQNSADTQYF. CDR3 nucleotide sequence: TGTGCCAGCAGCCCCCAAAATAGTGCCGATACGCAGTATTTT.

CDR3 DNA sequence: TGTGCCAGCAGCTTATTCTTCAGGGAACCCTCCTACAATGAGCAGTTCTTC. It specifies CASSLFFREPSYNEQFF. The genes are TRBV13 and TRBJ2-1; possibly TRBD1 for D (5 bases). V dropped 2 bases and J dropped 0 bases, with 14 bases sitting between them. Looked up from germline, CDR1 is PRHDT and CDR2 is FYEKMQ (reference sequence). The CDR3 extends over 17 amino acids.